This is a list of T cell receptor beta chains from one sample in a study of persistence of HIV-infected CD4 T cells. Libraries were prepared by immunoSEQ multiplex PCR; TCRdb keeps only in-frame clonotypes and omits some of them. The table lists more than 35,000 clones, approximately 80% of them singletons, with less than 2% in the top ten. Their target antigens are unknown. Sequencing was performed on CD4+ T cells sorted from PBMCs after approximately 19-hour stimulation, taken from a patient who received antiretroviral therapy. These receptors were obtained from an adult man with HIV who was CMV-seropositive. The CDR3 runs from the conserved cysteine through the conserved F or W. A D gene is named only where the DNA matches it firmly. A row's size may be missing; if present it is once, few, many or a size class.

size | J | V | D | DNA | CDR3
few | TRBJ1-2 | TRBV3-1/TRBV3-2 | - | TGTGCCAGCAGCCAAGATTACAACGGTTATGGCTACACCTTC | CASSQDYNGYGYTF
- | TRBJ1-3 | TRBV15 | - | TGTGCCACCAGCAGAGATAAGATTGCGGGAAACACCATATATTTT | CATSRDKIAGNTIYF
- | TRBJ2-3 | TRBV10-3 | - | TGTGCCATCAGTACAGGACTTACAGATACGCAGTATTTT | CAISTGLTDTQYF
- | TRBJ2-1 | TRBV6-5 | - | TGTGCCAGCAAAGAGGATATCTACAATGAGCAGTTCTTC | CASKEDIYNEQFF
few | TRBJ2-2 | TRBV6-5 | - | TGTGCCAGCAGTTACTCGTCCAGGGTCACCGGGGAGCTGTTTTTT | CASSYSSRVTGELFF
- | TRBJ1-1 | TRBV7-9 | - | TGTGCCAGCAACCGGGAATTTGAGACTGAAGCTTTCTTT | CASNREFETEAFF
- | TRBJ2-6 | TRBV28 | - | TGTGCCAGCGGGAAAGACCTTAGCTCTGGGGCCAACGTCCTGACTTTC | CASGKDLSSGANVLTF
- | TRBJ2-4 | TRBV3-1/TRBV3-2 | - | TGTGCCAGCAGCCAAGATTCGACAGCCAAAAACATTCAGTACTTC | CASSQDSTAKNIQYF
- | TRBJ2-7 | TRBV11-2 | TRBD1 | TGTGCCAGCAGCTTAGCCCAACTCCGGGACAGGGGGCTCTACGAGCAGTACTTC | CASSLAQLRDRGLYEQYF
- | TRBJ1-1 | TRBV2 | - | TGTGCCAGCAGTGAATTGGCGCCGAACACTGAAGCTTTCTTT | CASSELAPNTEAFF
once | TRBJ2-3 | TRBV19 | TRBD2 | TGTGCCAGTACCAAGACTAGCGGGGGTGGGGGTACGCAGTATTTT | CASTKTSGGGGTQYF
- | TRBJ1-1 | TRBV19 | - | TGTGCCAGTAGTGCGGGGACCATCAACACTGAAGCTTTCTTT | CASSAGTINTEAFF
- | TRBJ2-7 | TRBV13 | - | TGTGCCAGCAGTCCTCAGATGGAGTACGAGCAGTACTTC | CASSPQMEYEQYF
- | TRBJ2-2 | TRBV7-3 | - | TGTGCCAGCAGCTTACTCTATGAGACCGGGGAGCTGTTTTTT | CASSLLYETGELFF
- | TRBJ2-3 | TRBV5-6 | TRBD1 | TGTGCCAGCCCTCAACAGGGGGCAACAGATACGCAGTATTTT | CASPQQGATDTQYF
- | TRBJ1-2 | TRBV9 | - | TGTGCCAGCAGCGTTAACTATGGCTACACCTTC | CASSVNYGYTF
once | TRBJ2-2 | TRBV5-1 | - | TGCGCCAGCAGCTCTTGGACGGACACCGGGGAGCTGTTTTTT | CASSSWTDTGELFF
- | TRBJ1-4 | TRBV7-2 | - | TGTGCCAGCAGCTTAGTGGGGGGCTTGAATGAAAAACTGTTTTTT | CASSLVGGLNEKLFF
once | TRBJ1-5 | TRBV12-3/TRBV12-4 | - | TGTGCCAGCAGCCTTAGTCAGAATCAGCCCCAGCATTTT | CASSLSQNQPQHF
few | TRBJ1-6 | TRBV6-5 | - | TGTGCCAGCAGATCACCGCGGAATTCACCCCTCCACTTT | CASRSPRNSPLHF
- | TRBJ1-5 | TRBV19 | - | TGTGCCAGTAGTGCCCAGGGGTCATATAGCAATCAGCCCCAGCATTTT | CASSAQGSYSNQPQHF
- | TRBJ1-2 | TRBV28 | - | TGTGCCAGCAGTTTACCAGCGAGGGGTGGCTACACCTTC | CASSLPARGGYTF
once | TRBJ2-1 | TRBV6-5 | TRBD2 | TGTGCCAGCACCCCCGGGATTCAGCGGGGCGGTGAGCAGTTCTTC | CASTPGIQRGGEQFF
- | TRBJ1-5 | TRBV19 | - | TGTGCCAGTAGGAGACACAATCAGCCCCAGCATTTT | CASRRHNQPQHF
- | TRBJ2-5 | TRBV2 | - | TGTGCCAGCAGTGAACAGGGCATAGGGGAGACCCAGTACTTC | CASSEQGIGETQYF
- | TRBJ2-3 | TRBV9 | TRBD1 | TGTGCCAGCAGCGTAGCAGGGACAGGCACAGATACGCAGTATTTT | CASSVAGTGTDTQYF
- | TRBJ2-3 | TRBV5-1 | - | TGCGCCAGCAGCTTTGGCGGGGCACCCACAGATACGCAGTATTTT | CASSFGGAPTDTQYF
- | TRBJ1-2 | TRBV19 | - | TGTGCCAGTAAATCCCGGGCCAACTCAGTAGAGGGCTACACCTTC | CASKSRANSVEGYTF
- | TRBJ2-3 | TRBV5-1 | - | TGCGCCAGCAGCTCCACTGTCGGGACACAGGCAGATACGCAGTATTTT | CASSSTVGTQADTQYF
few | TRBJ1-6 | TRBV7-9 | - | TGTGCCAGCAGCCCAGAAACGGGGGGATCACCCCTCCACTTT | CASSPETGGSPLHF
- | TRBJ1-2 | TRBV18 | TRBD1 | TGTGCCAGCTCACCACGGACAGGGGCAGCTAACTATGGCTACACCTTC | CASSPRTGAANYGYTF
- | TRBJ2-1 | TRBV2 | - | TGTGCCAGCAGTGAAAGGGGGGGCAATGAGCAGTTCTTC | CASSERGGNEQFF
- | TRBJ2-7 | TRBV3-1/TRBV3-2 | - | TGTGCCAGCGGGGGCGGGTACGAGCAGTACTTC | CASGGGYEQYF
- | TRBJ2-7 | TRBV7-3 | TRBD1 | TGTGCCAGCAGTACCGGGACAGGGGGTAAGCAGTACTTC | CASSTGTGGKQYF
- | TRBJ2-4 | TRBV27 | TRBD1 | TGTGCCAGCAGTTTATCCGACAGGGGAGACATTCAGTACTTC | CASSLSDRGDIQYF
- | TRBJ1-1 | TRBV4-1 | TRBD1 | TGCGCCAGCAGCCCCCGAGGGACAGGGGTCATCACTGAAGCTTTCTTT | CASSPRGTGVITEAFF
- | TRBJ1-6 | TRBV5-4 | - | TGTGCCAGCATCATGGAGGGGTATAATTCACCCCTCCACTTT | CASIMEGYNSPLHF
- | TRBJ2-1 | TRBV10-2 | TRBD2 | TGCGCCAGCTCCAGCGGGGGGGCCAGAGAGCAGTTCTTC | CASSSGGAREQFF
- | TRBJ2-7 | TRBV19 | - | TGTGCCAGTAACGAGGCGGCGGGGGCTACCTACGAGCAGTACTTC | CASNEAAGATYEQYF
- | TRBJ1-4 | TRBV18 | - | TGTGCCAGCTCACCACCGCGGGGGCGCCTAAGGGAAAAACTGTTTTTT | CASSPPRGRLREKLFF
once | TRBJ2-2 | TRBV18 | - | TGTGCCAGCTCACCCGACCTCTCTGGCACCGGGGAGCTGTTTTTT | CASSPDLSGTGELFF
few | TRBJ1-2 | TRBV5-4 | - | TGTGCCAGCAGCTTGGAAGGACGGACTGGCTACACCTTC | CASSLEGRTGYTF
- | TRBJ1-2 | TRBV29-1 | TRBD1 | TGCAGCGTTGAATCAGGGTTTACAGGGGGCTACTATGGCTACACCTTC | CSVESGFTGGYYGYTF
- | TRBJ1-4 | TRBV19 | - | TGTGCCAGTAGTTTCGGGCGAGAAAAACTGTTTTTT | CASSFGREKLFF
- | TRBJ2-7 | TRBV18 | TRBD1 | TGTGCCAGCTCACCAGGGGGGACAGGCTCCTACGAGCAGTACTTC | CASSPGGTGSYEQYF
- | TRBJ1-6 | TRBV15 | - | TGTGCCACCAGCAGAGGAGGCGGCTCTACGTCACCCCTCCACTTT | CATSRGGGSTSPLHF
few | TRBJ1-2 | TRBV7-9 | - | TGTGCCAGCAGCGTGGAGGTGTCTCATGGCTACACCTTC | CASSVEVSHGYTF
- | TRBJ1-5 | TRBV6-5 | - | TGTGCCAGCAGCCGGGCGTTCAATCAGCCCCAGCATTTT | CASSRAFNQPQHF
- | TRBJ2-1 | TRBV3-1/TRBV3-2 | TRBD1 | TGTGCCAGCAGCCAAGGGGGGCAGGGGGCTACCTACAATGAGCAGTTCTTC | CASSQGGQGATYNEQFF
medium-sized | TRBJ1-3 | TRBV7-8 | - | TGTGCCAGCAGCTCGACAGGAGGGATAAACACCATATATTTT | CASSSTGGINTIYF
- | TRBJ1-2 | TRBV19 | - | TGTGCCAGTAGTATAACCCCAGGGAGGTATAACTATGGCTACACCTTC | CASSITPGRYNYGYTF
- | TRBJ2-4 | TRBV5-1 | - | TGCGCCAGCAGCTCCGGAGGACAAATCAAAAACATTCAGTACTTC | CASSSGGQIKNIQYF